The 13 T cell receptor beta chains presented below share a single source sample, sequenced in a study of blood T cell repertoires in COVID-19. The method was immunoSEQ multiplex PCR; TCRdb's version includes in-frame clones alone and lacks a portion of them. This table holds 110,000 or so clones, 81% found once. The material sequenced was peripheral blood. The origin of the receptors is an elderly man with acute or convalescent COVID-19.

The chain uses TRBV7-9 and TRBJ2-7; 12 positions match TRBD2. V dropped 1 base and J dropped 9; count of bases not matched to a gene: 10. Germline values: CDR1 SEHNR, CDR2 FQNEAQ (reference sequence). The CDR3 extends over 16 amino acids. CDR3 bases: TGTGCCAGCAGCTTAGATATGACTAGCGGGAGTAAGGTGCAGTACTTC. Protein: CASSLDMTSGSKVQYF.

J is TRBJ2-1 and V is TRBV5-1; tentatively, D is TRBD2 (6 bases). The germline V and J ends were trimmed by 4 bases and 5 bases, with 19 bases remaining between them. The V gene's germline CDR1 is SGHRS and CDR2 YFSETQ. The CDR3 consists of 16 residues. This chain's CDR3 is CASSRKGRSNHNEQFF. CDR3 sequence (DNA): TGCGCCAGCAGCAGAAAGGGGAGGAGCAACCACAATGAGCAGTTCTTC.

This clone was seen just once. The chain couples TRBV12-5 to TRBJ2-2; TRBD1 matches at 7 bases. J gave up 4 bases and V 6 bases, and 5 bases lay outside the gene matches. There are 14 residues in the CDR3. CDR1 LGHNT and CDR2 FRNRAP come from the germline V gene. CDR3 DNA sequence: TGTGCTAGTGGCCGGACAGGCAGCACCGGGGAGCTGTTTTTT. It encodes CASGRTGSTGELFF.

The V call is TRBV28, the J call TRBJ2-2; D may be TRBD1 (6 bases). There are 14 residues in the CDR3. Trimming pared 5 bases from V and 6 bases from J, leaving 13 bases between. Germline lookup yields CDR1 MDHEN and CDR2 SYDVKM. This chain's CDR3 is CASSTQGFPGELFF. The DNA of the CDR3 is TGTGCCAGCAGTACACAGGGATTCCCCGGGGAGCTGTTTTTT.

This clone has a handful of counts. This chain uses TRBV2 with TRBJ2-1; TRBD2 matches at 8 bases. Trimming cost V 5 bases and J 0 bases; bases outside gene matches: 0. This CDR3 region has 14 residues. The germline CDR1 and CDR2 sequences are SNHLY and FYNNEI. The CDR3 DNA follows: TGTGCCAGCAGTAGCGGGAGCTCCTACAATGAGCAGTTCTTC. Its translation is CASSSGSSYNEQFF.

The J gene is TRBJ1-1, the V gene TRBV3-1 (or the pseudogene TRBV3-2); 10 bases align to TRBD1. Germline V gives CDR1 LGHDT, CDR2 YNNKEL (reference sequence). The CDR3 runs to 14 residues. Losses at the gene ends were 2 bases for V and 6 bases for J; bases not matched to a gene: 3. The CDR3 loop reads CASSQPGTGAEAFF. DNA for the CDR3: TGTGCCAGCAGCCAACCCGGGACAGGGGCTGAAGCTTTCTTT.

The V gene is TRBV2, the J gene TRBJ1-2, with D perhaps TRBD1 (6 bases). CDR3 length: 14 residues. CDR1 and CDR2 (germline): SNHLY, FYNNEI. The V end was cut by 6 bases, the J end by 0 bases, with 11 bases between. The DNA of the CDR3 is TGTGCCAGCAGATTACAGGGAACTAACTATGGCTACACCTTC. It yields the protein CASRLQGTNYGYTF.

J is TRBJ2-2 and V is TRBV7-3; TRBD1 aligns across 11 bases. The CDR3 has 16 residues. Germline assignment: CDR1 SGHTA and CDR2 FQGTGA. V shed 5 bases, J shed 6 bases, and the junction held 8 bases outside the gene matches. This chain's CDR3 is CASSPYGTGGSGELFF. The CDR3 DNA reads as TGTGCCAGCAGCCCATACGGGACAGGGGGTTCCGGGGAGCTGTTTTTT.

This sequence joins TRBV28 and TRBJ1-5; D not resolved. CDR3 size: 17 residues. V was clipped by 4 bases and J by 0 bases, with 16 bases between them. The V gene's germline CDR1 is MDHEN and CDR2 SYDVKM. The CDR3, as DNA: TGTGCCAGCAGTTACCTTGTGAGCATGTATAGCAATCAGCCCCAGCATTTT. Amino acids: CASSYLVSMYSNQPQHF.

V gene TRBV18 combines with J gene TRBJ1-1; D perhaps matches TRBD1 (5 bases). The V and J ends lost 10 bases and 3 bases respectively, with 21 bases between them. From germline, CDR1 is KGHSH and CDR2 LQKENI. The CDR3 totals 15 residues. DNA of the CDR3: TGTGCCAACTCCGTGAGGAGGGGCTCGGACACTGAAGCTTTCTTT. Amino acid sequence: CANSVRRGSDTEAFF.

The rearrangement links TRBV25-1 to TRBJ1-1; 11 bases fit TRBD1. The CDR3 extends over 16 amino acids. J was trimmed by 3 bases and V by 4 bases; bases with no gene match: 7. Germline V gene data show CDR1 as MGHDK and CDR2 as SYGVNS. The CDR3 is CASSGFPGQGDTEAFF. CDR3 DNA: TGTGCCAGCAGTGGGTTTCCGGGACAGGGGGACACTGAAGCTTTCTTT.

The V call is TRBV5-1, the J call TRBJ1-3; 8 nucleotides line up with TRBD1. The CDR3 is 15 amino acids. The ends lost 4 bases at V and 2 bases at J; junction bases unmatched: 5. Looked up from germline, CDR1 is SGHRS and CDR2 is YFSETQ. The CDR3 here is CASSQSGGAGNTIYF. CDR3 nucleotide sequence: TGCGCCAGCAGCCAGTCAGGGGGCGCTGGAAACACCATATATTTT.

This clone was picked up one time. This chain joins TRBV6-6 and TRBJ1-1, with 9 nucleotides matching TRBD1. V was pared by 2 bases and J by 5 bases, with 9 bases of the junction left unmatched. Germline assignment: CDR1 MNHNY and CDR2 SVGAGI (reference sequence). This CDR3 has 16 amino acids. CDR3 in amino acids: CASSYQQGAMMTEAFF. DNA of the CDR3: TGTGCCAGCAGTTACCAACAGGGGGCAATGATGACTGAAGCTTTCTTT.